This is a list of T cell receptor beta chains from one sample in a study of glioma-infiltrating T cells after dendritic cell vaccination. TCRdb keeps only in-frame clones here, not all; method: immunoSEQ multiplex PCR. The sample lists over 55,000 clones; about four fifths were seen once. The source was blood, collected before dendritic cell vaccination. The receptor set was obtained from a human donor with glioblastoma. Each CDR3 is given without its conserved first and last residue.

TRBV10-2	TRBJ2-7	ASSEGYGGPYEQY
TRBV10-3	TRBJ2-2	AISKTSGGANTGELF
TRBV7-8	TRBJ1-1	ASSLARGATEAF
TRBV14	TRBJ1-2	ASSQDVPYGYT
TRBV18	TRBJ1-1	ASSPLDRGTEAF
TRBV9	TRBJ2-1	ASSVGDRGSNEQF
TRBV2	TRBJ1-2	ASHSGGGGGYT
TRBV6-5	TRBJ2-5	ASSTQETQY
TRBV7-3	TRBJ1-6	ASSRFGQASPLH
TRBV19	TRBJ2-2	ASSIGPFLRGNTGELF
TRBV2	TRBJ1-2	ASSVLREGLGYT
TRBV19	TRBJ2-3	ASSLTSSDTQY
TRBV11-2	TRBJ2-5	ASSLRQGALETQY
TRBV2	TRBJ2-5	ASSSDRVSQY
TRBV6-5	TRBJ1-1	ASSRSGTVEAF
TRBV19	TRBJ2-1	ASSDRGHPYNEQF
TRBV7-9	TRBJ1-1	ASRIRTPGQKNTEAF
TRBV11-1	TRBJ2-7	ASSPQGHEQY
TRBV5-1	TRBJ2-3	ASSLVSSGADTQY
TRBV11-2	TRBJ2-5	ASSPPRLAGAQETQY
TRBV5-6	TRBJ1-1	ASRQRGTDTEAF
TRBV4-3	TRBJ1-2	ASSQESGTPVYGYT
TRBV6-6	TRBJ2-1	ASSSTHNEQF
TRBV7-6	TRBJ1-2	ASSLAGGNYGYT
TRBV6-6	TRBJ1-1	ASSTLGGSNTEAF
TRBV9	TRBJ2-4	ASSLGGAGGTLGNIQY
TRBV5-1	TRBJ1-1	ASSLGQGARTEAF
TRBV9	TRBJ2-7	ASSVLAGGLYEQY
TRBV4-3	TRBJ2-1	ASSQDGGGYNEQF
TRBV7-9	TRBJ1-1	ASSTDRGGKAF
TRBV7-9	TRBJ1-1	ASSSGTLEAF
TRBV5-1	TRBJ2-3	ASSLSRLGSNTDTQY
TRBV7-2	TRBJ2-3	ASSRETSGGLTDTQY
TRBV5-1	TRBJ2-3	ASSPSPERGSTDTQY
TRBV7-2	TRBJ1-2	ASSLDLRGGYT
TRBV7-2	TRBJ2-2	ASSLILGTVGRELF
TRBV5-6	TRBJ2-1	ASSIMTSGPSMPF
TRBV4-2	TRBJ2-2	ASSPSPGTSGGRGTGELF
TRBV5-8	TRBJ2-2	ASSLSTDRANTGELF
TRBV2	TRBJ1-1	ASSKEGGNTEAF
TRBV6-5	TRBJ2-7	ASSEARAATRAD
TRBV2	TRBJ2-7	ATGDYEQY
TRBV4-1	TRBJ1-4	ASSQDDRYNEKLF
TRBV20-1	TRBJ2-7	SARSSYEQY
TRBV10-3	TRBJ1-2	AISERTDGYT
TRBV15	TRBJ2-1	ATSRPTSGGFNEQF
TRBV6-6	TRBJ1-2	ASWATDSQRNYGYT
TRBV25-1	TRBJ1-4	ASSDPDSNEKLF
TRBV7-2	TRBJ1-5	ASSYTGPNQPQH
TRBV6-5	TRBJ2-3	ASRKRGAGDTQY
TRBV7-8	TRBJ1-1	ASSSGLQGAPAF
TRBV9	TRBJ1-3	ASSTSRQGAGNTIY
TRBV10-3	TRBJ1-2	AISESSRDRIYGYT